This paragraph covers one T cell receptor beta chain sequence. Germline CDR1 and CDR2: SNHLY and FYNNEI. There are 14 residues in the CDR3. V shed 6 bases and J shed 1 base, with 12 bases lying between them. These data belong to a study of blood T cell repertoires in COVID-19. As processed by the authors: The assay estimated nucleated cells by amplifying reference gene primers. TCRdb keeps only in-frame clones here, not all; method: immunoSEQ multiplex PCR. V and J calls and clone size are those listed in that table; D and trimming were worked out from the DNA. The sample has roughly 150,000 clones; about four fifths are singletons.

The sequenced sample consisted of peripheral blood. This clonotype was sampled from a man in his fifties or sixties with active or convalescent COVID-19. V usage is TRBV2 and J usage is TRBJ1-1; D may be TRBD1 (6 bases). This chain's CDR3 is CASRMRGTNTEAFF. In nucleotides, the CDR3 is TGTGCCAGCAGGATGAGGGGGACGAACACTGAAGCTTTCTTT.